The 3 T cell receptor beta chains below were found in one sample sequenced in a study of regulatory T cells in long-lasting Graves disease. Library construction for TCR beta used iRepertoire HTBI primers and Arm-PCR of CDR3 regions. TCRdb re-analysed the multiplex PCR reads in MiXCR, keeping a single row per CDR3 protein. The sample has 500,000 to 700,000 distinct CDR3 sequences; roughly 15% are singletons. Stated time point: newly diagnosed GD, antithyroid drugs for less than 3 months. The TCR library used RNA extracted from PBMCs. In addition, the sample was reused for a study of T cells in Graves' hyperthyroidism and ophthalmopathy.

The source was peripheral blood mononuclear cells (PBMCs), collected at new diagnosis, from a patient treated with antithyroid drugs. Receptors originate from a woman between 25 and 40 years old with Graves disease.

The chain links TRBV14 to TRBJ1-2; tentatively, D is TRBD1 (6 bases). Trimming stripped 4 bases from V and 7 bases from J, with 13 bases between. Germline V gene sequence: CDR1 SGHDN, CDR2 FVKESK. CDR3 length equals 13 residues. The CDR3 region has the DNA TGTGCCAGCAGCCCGCGGGGCAGGGGTGGCTACACCTTC. This sequence encodes CASSPRGRGGYTF. The variable domain in full, completed from reference TRBV14 and TRBJ1-2, reads EAGVTQFPSHSVIEKGQTVTLRCDPISGHDNLYWYRRVMGKEIKFLLHFVKESKQDESGMPNNRFLAERTGGTYSTLKVQPAELEDSGVYFCASSPRGRGGYTFGSGTRLTVV.

This clonotype was recorded at least ten times. The V call is TRBV6-1, the J call TRBJ1-1, with D possibly being TRBD1 (6 bases). The germline CDR1 and CDR2 sequences are MNHNS and SASEGT. Trimming cost V 8 bases and J 1 base, with 11 bases left between them. CDR3 length: 13 amino acids. Written as DNA, the CDR3 is TGTGCCAGCGGGGGGCTTTGGAACACTGAAGCTTTCTTT. This sequence encodes CASGGLWNTEAFF.

This clonotype was detected ten times or more. V and J are TRBV5-1 and TRBJ2-7, with 8 positions matching TRBD1. CDR1 and CDR2 from the germline V gene are SGHRS and YFSETQ. This CDR3 comprises 14 residues. V lost 0 bases and J lost 5; bases outside the gene matches: 4. In DNA form, the CDR3 reads TGCGCCAGCAGCTTGGGACAGGGGCCCCACGAGCAGTACTTC. This gives the protein CASSLGQGPHEQYF. The full variable domain, with the rest looked up from reference TRBV5-1 and TRBJ2-7, is KAGVTQTPRYLIKTRGQQVTLSCSPISGHRSVSWYQQTPGQGLQFLFEYFSETQRNKGNFPGRFSGRQFSNSRSEMNVSTLELGDSALYLCASSLGQGPHEQYFGPGTRLTVT.